A single sample is the source of the 19 T cell receptor beta chains below, sequenced in a study of blood T cells in healthy people across ages. With a J-beta primer mix and a sample-barcoded 5' primer, a second PCR ran roughly 6 to 12 cycles. TCRdb used MiXCR to reprocess the 5' RACE reads, holding one entry per CDR3 protein. The sample carries around 1,900,000 distinct CDR3 sequences, about two fifths recorded once. The sample was blood. Receptors originate from a human donor in good health.

V is TRBV20-1 and J is TRBJ1-6, with 7 bases fitting TRBD1. Trimming took 5 bases from V and 6 from J; bases not matched to a gene: 7. Germline V lookup: CDR1 DFQATT, CDR2 SNEGSKA (reference sequence). This CDR3 region has 14 residues. As DNA, the CDR3 is TGCAGTGCTGGCCCAGGACAGGTTAATTCACCCCTCCACTTT. Its translation: CSAGPGQVNSPLHF.

This clonotype has more than one count but fewer than ten. This chain links TRBV13 with TRBJ2-4; D unresolved. Trimming took off 2 bases at V and 3 bases at J, with 17 bases between the two ends. The CDR3 length is 17 residues. In germline, CDR1 is PRHDT, CDR2 FYEKMQ (reference sequence). CDR3 sequence reads: CASSLQGGRRYKNIQYF. The CDR3, as DNA: TGTGCCAGCAGCTTACAAGGCGGCCGACGGTACAAAAACATTCAGTACTTC.

CDR3 residues: CASSEGGEAETQYF. The CDR3 region has the DNA TGTGCCAGCAGTGAAGGGGGGGAGGCAGAGACCCAGTACTTC. The chain joins TRBV6-1 to TRBJ2-5, with D perhaps TRBD2 (6 bases). CDR1 MNHNS and CDR2 SASEGT come from the germline V gene. The CDR3 runs 14 residues. Trimming pared 1 base from V and 4 bases from J, leaving 10 bases between.

V is TRBV7-2 and J is TRBJ1-2; 9 bases are shared with TRBD1. J lost 2 bases, V lost 3 bases, and 7 bases had no gene match. The CDR3 covers 16 residues. Per germline, CDR1 SGHTA and CDR2 FQGNSA. CDR3 bases: TGTGCCAGCAGCTTTCCAGGGACAGGGTCAAACTATGGCTACACCTTC. It is translated as CASSFPGTGSNYGYTF.

This rearrangement joins TRBV6-5 to TRBJ2-3, with D maybe TRBD2 (6 bases). The V gene lost 6 bases and the J gene lost 11 bases, with 18 bases spanning the gap. Germline loops: CDR1 MNHEY, CDR2 SVGAGI. The CDR3 has 13 residues. In DNA form, the CDR3 reads TGTGCCAGCAGCCTGGGGAGCGGACTAAAGCAGTATTTT. This encodes CASSLGSGLKQYF.

The gene calls are TRBV6-6 and TRBJ1-5, with D uncertain. V was clipped by 0 bases and J by 2 bases, with 8 bases between them. CDR1 is MNHNY and CDR2 is SVGAGI in the germline V gene (reference sequence). The length of the CDR3 is 15 residues. The CDR3 region is CASSYSWGGNQPQHF. The CDR3 DNA follows: TGTGCCAGCAGTTACTCCTGGGGAGGCAATCAGCCCCAGCATTTT.

In its sample, this clonotype was seen many times. This chain links TRBV10-3 with TRBJ2-1; D perhaps matches TRBD2 (7 bases). The CDR3 spans 13 residues. The V end lost 11 bases, the J end lost 7 bases, and 18 bases lay between the germline ends. Germline loops: CDR1 ENHRY, CDR2 SYGVKD. CDR3: CASWGGDVNEQFF. As DNA, the CDR3 is TGTGCCTCCTGGGGGGGCGATGTGAATGAGCAGTTCTTC.

For this clonotype: A much larger clone differs from this one at a single base, so this may be a read error. This chain uses TRBV12-3 or TRBV12-4 with TRBJ1-1; D remains ambiguous. CDR3 length: 13 amino acids. In nucleotides, the CDR3 is TGTGCCAACAGTCCTATAGGTTACACTGAAGCTTTCTTT. This sequence encodes CANSPIGYTEAFF.

About this clonotype itself: A read error may account for a junction end that differs from germline. The chain uses TRBV5-5 and TRBJ2-4; a weak D match, TRBD1 (6 bases). The J call could be wrong; TRBJ2-5 is a better fit for the DNA end. CDR1 and CDR2 (germline): SGHKS, YYEKEE (reference sequence). This CDR3 contains 13 residues. CDR3 protein: CASGLTGKETQYF. In DNA form, the CDR3 reads TGTGCCAGCGGCTTAACAGGGAAAGAGACCCAGTACTTC.

The J gene is TRBJ1-2, the V gene TRBV28; 9 bases fit TRBD1. Trimming at V came to 7 bases and at J to 4 bases, leaving 13 bases not matched to a gene. The CDR3 is made up of 16 amino acids. Germline CDR1 reads MDHEN; CDR2 reads SYDVKM. Here the CDR3 DNA reads TGTGCCAGCACTCAATTGACAGGGGGTTTTAGCTATGGCTACACCTTC. Protein product: CASTQLTGGFSYGYTF.

In this sample, this clonotype turned up a few times. The V and J genes are TRBV29-1 and TRBJ2-1, with D possibly matching TRBD2 (6 bases). The CDR3 extends over 15 amino acids. The V end was cut by 4 bases, the J end by 2 bases, with 15 bases between. The germline gives CDR1 SQVTM, CDR2 ANQGSEA. The CDR3 DNA reads TGCAGCGTTGGACTAGTAGGTGGTCCCTACAATGAGCAGTTCTTC. Translation gives CSVGLVGGPYNEQFF.

The gene calls are TRBV5-1 and TRBJ2-5; D might be TRBD1 or TRBD2, each matching 5 bases. The tail of the sequence fits TRBJ2-7 better, so the J call may be wrong. Germline V gene data show CDR1 as SGHRS and CDR2 as YFSETQ. The CDR3 has 13 residues. CDR3 nucleotides: TGCGCCAGCACCCCAGTGAGGGGAGACGAGCAGTACTTC. As protein: CASTPVRGDEQYF.

CDR3 in DNA: TGTGCCAGCAGCAAAGGGGGGGGAACTGGCTACACCTTC. This gives the protein CASSKGGGTGYTF. The chain joins TRBV9 to TRBJ1-2, with a weak D call TRBD1 (6 bases). There are 13 residues in the CDR3. Trimming removed 4 bases from V and 7 bases from J, with 14 bases in between. The germline gives CDR1 SGDLS, CDR2 YYNGEE. The full variable domain, in which reference TRBV9 and TRBJ1-2 provide the parts outside the CDR3, is DSGVTQTPKHLITATGQRVTLRCSPRSGDLSVYWYQQSLDQGLQFLIQYYNGEERAKGNILERFSAQQFPDLHSELNLSSLELGDSALYFCASSKGGGTGYTFGSGTRLTVV.

This clonotype was observed a handful of times. The chain uses TRBV28 and TRBJ2-5; 7 positions match TRBD2. The germline gives CDR1 MDHEN, CDR2 SYDVKM. CDR3 length equals 14 residues. Trimming at V came to 7 bases and at J to 2 bases, leaving 7 bases not matched to a gene. The CDR3 region is CASKSGGSQETQYF. CDR3 bases: TGTGCCAGCAAATCGGGAGGATCACAAGAGACCCAGTACTTC.

The V gene is TRBV5-5, the J gene TRBJ2-7; maybe TRBD1 (5 bases). Germline-derived CDR1 and CDR2 are SGHKS and YYEKEE (reference sequence). The CDR3 runs to 13 residues. V lost 1 base, J lost 3 bases, and 8 bases lay in between. CDR3 residues: CASSLFRDYEQYF. The CDR3 region has the DNA TGTGCCAGCAGCTTGTTCAGGGACTACGAGCAGTACTTC.

The gene calls are TRBV6-1 and TRBJ1-3, with D unresolved. Germline values: CDR1 MNHNS, CDR2 SASEGT. The CDR3 spans 17 residues. V was shortened by 1 base and J by 5 bases, with 18 bases between the two germline ends. The CDR3 here is CASSEEFPGYGRNTIYF. CDR3 coding DNA: TGTGCCAGCAGTGAAGAGTTCCCCGGGTATGGGCGAAACACCATATATTTT.

The V call is TRBV5-4, the J call TRBJ2-5, with D maybe TRBD2 (5 bases). This CDR3 region has 14 residues. Trimming cost V 2 bases and J 3 bases, with 11 bases left between them. Germline V lookup: CDR1 SGHNT, CDR2 YYREEE (reference sequence). CDR3 sequence reads: CASSLFGAEETQYF. For the CDR3, the DNA is TGTGCCAGCAGCTTATTCGGAGCGGAAGAGACCCAGTACTTC.

This clonotype has just a few counts. This chain links TRBV20-1 with TRBJ2-7; TRBD1 is a possible D gene (5 bases). Trimming took 3 bases from V and 7 from J, leaving 10 bases between them. Germline CDR1 DFQATT, CDR2 SNEGSKA (reference sequence). The CDR3 is made up of 11 amino acids. CDR3: CSARADREQYF. The DNA for the CDR3 is TGCAGTGCTAGGGCTGACAGAGAGCAGTACTTC.

V gene TRBV20-1 combines with J gene TRBJ2-7, with D tentatively TRBD1 (5 bases). With 2 bases removed from V and 7 bases from J, the gap between germline ends came to 12 bases. CDR1 is DFQATT, CDR2 SNEGSKA, per germline (reference sequence). This CDR3 spans 12 amino acids. Here the CDR3 reads CSARRGRPEQYF. The CDR3, as DNA: TGCAGTGCTAGAAGGGGCCGCCCGGAGCAGTACTTC.